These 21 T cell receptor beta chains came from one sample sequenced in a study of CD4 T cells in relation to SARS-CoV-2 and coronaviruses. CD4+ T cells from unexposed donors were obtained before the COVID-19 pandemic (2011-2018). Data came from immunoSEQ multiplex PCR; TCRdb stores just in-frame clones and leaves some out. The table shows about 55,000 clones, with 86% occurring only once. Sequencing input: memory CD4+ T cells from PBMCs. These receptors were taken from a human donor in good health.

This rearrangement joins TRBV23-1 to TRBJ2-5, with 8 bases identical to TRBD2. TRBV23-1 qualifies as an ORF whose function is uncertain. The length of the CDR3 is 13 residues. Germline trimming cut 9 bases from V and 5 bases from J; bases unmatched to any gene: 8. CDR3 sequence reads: CARAAGGSETQYF. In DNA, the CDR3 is TGCGCCAGGGCCGCGGGGGGCTCGGAGACCCAGTACTTC.

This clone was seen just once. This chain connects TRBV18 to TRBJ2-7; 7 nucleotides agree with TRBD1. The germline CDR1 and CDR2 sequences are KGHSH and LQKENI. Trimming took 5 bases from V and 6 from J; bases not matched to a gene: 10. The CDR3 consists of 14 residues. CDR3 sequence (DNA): TGTGCCAGCTCAGCCGGGACAGACCTCGTCGAGCAGTACTTC. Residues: CASSAGTDLVEQYF.

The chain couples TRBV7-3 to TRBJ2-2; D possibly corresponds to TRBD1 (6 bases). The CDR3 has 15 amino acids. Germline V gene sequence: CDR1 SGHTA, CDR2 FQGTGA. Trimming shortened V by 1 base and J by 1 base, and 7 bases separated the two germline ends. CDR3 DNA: TGTGCCAGCAGCTTAAGGGGACAGAACACCGGGGAGCTGTTTTTT. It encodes CASSLRGQNTGELFF.

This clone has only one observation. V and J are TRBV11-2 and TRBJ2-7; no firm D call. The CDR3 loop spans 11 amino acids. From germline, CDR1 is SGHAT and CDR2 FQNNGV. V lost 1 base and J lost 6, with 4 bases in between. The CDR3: CASSLGVEQYF. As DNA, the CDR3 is TGTGCCAGCAGCTTAGGGGTCGAGCAGTACTTC.

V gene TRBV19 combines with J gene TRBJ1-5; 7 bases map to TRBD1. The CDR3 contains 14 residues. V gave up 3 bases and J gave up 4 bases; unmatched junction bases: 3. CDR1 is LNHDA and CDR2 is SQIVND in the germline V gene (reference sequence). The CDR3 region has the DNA TGTGCCAGTAGTATGTCGACAGGGAATCAGCCCCAGCATTTT. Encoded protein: CASSMSTGNQPQHF.

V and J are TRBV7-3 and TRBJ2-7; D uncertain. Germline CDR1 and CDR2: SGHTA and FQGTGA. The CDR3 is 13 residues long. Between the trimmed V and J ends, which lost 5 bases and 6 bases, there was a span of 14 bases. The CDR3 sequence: CASSMTIPGEQYF. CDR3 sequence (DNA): TGTGCCAGCAGCATGACCATCCCGGGCGAGCAGTACTTC.

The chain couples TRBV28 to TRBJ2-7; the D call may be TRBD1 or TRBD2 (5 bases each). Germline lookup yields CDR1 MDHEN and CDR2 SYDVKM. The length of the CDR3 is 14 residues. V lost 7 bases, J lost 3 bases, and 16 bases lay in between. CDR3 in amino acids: CASTIGRGGYEQYF. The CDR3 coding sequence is TGTGCCAGCACCATTGGCCGGGGCGGCTACGAGCAGTACTTC. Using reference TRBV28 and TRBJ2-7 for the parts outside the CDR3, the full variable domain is DVKVTQSSRYLVKRTGEKVFLECVQDMDHENMFWYRQDPGLGLRLIYFSYDVKMKEKGDIPEGYSVSREKKERFSLILESASTNQTSMYLCASTIGRGGYEQYFGPGTRLTVT.

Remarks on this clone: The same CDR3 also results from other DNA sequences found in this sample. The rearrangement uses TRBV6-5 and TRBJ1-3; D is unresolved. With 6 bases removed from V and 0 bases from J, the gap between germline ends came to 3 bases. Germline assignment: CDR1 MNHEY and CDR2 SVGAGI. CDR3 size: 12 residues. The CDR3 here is CASRSSGNTIYF. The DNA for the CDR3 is TGTGCCAGCAGGAGCTCTGGAAACACCATATATTTT.

The CDR3 is CAGLSGKKYNEQFF. The CDR3 coding sequence is TGTGCCGGGCTTAGCGGGAAGAAGTACAATGAGCAGTTCTTC. The V call is TRBV21-1, the J call TRBJ2-1; TRBD2, the table's D call, lacks a check against the DNA. TRBV21-1 constitutes a pseudogene. The CDR3 is 14 residues long.

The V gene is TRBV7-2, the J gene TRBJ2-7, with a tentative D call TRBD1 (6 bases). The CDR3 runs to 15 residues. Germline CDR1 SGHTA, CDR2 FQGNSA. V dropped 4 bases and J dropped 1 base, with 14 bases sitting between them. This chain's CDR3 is CASSSPGQLSYEQYF. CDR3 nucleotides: TGTGCCAGCAGCTCACCGGGACAATTATCCTACGAGCAGTACTTC.

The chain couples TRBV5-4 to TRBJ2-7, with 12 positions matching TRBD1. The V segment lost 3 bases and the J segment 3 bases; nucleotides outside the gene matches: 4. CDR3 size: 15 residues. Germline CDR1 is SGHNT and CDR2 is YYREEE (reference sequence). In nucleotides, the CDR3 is TGTGCCAGCAGCTCTGGGACAGGGGGCCTCTACGAGCAGTACTTC. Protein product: CASSSGTGGLYEQYF.

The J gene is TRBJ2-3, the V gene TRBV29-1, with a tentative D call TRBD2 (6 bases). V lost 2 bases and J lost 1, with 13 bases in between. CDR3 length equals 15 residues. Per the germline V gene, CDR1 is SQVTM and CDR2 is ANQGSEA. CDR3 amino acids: CSVEKGRTRTDTQYF. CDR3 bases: TGCAGCGTTGAAAAAGGGAGGACACGCACAGATACGCAGTATTTT.

In nucleotides, the CDR3 is TGTGCCAGCAGCCCAAGTTATAACTATGGCTACACCTTC. This gives the protein CASSPSYNYGYTF. The gene calls are TRBV7-3 and TRBJ1-2; no clear D. The V end was cut by 5 bases, the J end by 1 base, with 8 bases between. This CDR3 has 13 residues. Per the germline V gene, CDR1 is SGHTA and CDR2 is FQGTGA.

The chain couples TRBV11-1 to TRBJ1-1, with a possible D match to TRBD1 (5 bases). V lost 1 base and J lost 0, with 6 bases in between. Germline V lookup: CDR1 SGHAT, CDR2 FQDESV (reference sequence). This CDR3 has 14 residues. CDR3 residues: CASSLEGMNTEAFF. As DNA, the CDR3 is TGTGCCAGCAGCTTAGAGGGGATGAACACTGAAGCTTTCTTT.

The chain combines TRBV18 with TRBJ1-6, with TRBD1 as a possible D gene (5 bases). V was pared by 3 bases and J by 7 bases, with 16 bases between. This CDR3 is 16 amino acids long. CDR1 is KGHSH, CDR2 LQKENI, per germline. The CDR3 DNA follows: TGTGCCAGCTCACCGGCGGGGGAGGCTCAGAATTCACCCCTCCACTTT. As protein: CASSPAGEAQNSPLHF.

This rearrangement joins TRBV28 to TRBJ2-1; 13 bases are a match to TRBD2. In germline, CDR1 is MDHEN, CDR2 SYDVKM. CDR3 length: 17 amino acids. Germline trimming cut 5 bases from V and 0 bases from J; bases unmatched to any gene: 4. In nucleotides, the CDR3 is TGTGCCAGCAGTACCCGGACTAGCGGGAGCTCCTACAATGAGCAGTTCTTC. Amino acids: CASSTRTSGSSYNEQFF.

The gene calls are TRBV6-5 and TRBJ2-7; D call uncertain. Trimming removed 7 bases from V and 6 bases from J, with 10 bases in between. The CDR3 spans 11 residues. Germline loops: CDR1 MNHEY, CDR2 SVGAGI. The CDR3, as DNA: TGTGCCAGCAATATTGGGATCGAGCAGTACTTC. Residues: CASNIGIEQYF.

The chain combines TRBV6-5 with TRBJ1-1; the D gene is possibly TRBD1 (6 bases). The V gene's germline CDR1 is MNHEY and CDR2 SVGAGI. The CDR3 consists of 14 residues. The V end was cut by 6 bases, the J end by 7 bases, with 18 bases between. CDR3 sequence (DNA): TGTGCCAGCAGCTCCCTGGAAGGACAGTTTGAAGCTTTCTTT. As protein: CASSSLEGQFEAFF.

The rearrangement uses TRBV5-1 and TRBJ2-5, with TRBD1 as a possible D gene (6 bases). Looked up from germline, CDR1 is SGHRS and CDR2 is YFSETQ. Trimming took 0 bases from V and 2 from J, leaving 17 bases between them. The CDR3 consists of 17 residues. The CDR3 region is CASSLGQITGLQETQYF. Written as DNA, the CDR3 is TGCGCCAGCAGCTTGGGCCAGATTACAGGGTTACAAGAGACCCAGTACTTC. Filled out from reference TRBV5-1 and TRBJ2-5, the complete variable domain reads KAGVTQTPRYLIKTRGQQVTLSCSPISGHRSVSWYQQTPGQGLQFLFEYFSETQRNKGNFPGRFSGRQFSNSRSEMNVSTLELGDSALYLCASSLGQITGLQETQYFGPGTRLLVL.

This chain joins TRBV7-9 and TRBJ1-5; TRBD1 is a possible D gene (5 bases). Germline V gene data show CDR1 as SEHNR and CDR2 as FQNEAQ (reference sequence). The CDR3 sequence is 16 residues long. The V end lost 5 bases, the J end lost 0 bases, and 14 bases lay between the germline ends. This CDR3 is CASSAGGTYSNQPQHF. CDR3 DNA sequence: TGTGCCAGCAGCGCGGGGGGAACATATAGCAATCAGCCCCAGCATTTT.

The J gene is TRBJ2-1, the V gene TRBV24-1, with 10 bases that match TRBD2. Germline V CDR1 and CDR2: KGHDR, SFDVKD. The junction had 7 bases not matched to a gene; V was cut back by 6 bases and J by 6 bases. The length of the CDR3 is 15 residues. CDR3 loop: CATSLASGSFNEQFF. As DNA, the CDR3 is TGTGCCACCAGTTTAGCTAGCGGGAGTTTCAATGAGCAGTTCTTC.